This TCR beta chain emerged from a study of T cell responses to AZD1222 COVID-19 vaccine. Across the whole study: Second doses at about 4 or about 12 weeks were pooled.

Turning to this clone: Antigen: not known.

Measured with immunoSEQ multiplex PCR; TCRdb has only the in-frame clones, and not every one. The sample lists some 130,000 clones, approximately 86% occurring once. The study, taken as a whole, reports: Regions 160-218 and 743-854 dominated among vaccine-associated CD4 TCRs spanning spike. Most donors were white British and more were female, and clonal diversity was possibly underestimated.

Trimming cost V 11 bases and J 0 bases; bases outside gene matches: 5. CDR3 length: 15 residues. Germline CDR1 is SEHNR and CDR2 is FQNEAQ (reference sequence). The origin of this receptor is an adult in good health. The chain has TRBV7-9 and TRBJ2-1; 12 nucleotides line up with TRBD2. Sample: peripheral blood, taken on day 0 of AZD1222 vaccination. The CDR3 nucleotides are TGTGCCGCCGGGACTAGCGGGCTCTCCTACAATGAGCAGTTCTTC. Its protein is CAAGTSGLSYNEQFF.